This TCR beta chain was sequenced in a study of T cell responses to AZD1222 COVID-19 vaccine. Study results and caveats: In a largely white British group with more females than males, clonal diversity was possibly underestimated. The study found Spike-specific TCR breadth and depth rose after two AZD1222 doses. Only a handful of individuals given AZD1222 were seropositive at baseline.

V lost 8 bases, J lost 3 bases, and 13 bases lay in between. This CDR3 comprises 13 residues. Germline assignment: CDR1 LNHNV and CDR2 YYDKDF (reference sequence). Clones were sequenced by immunoSEQ multiplex PCR, and TCRdb holds only the in-frame ones, with some missing. This table has about 130,000 clones, about 93% appearing once. With regard to this clone: Its antigen remains unidentified.

The V and J genes are TRBV15 and TRBJ1-2, with TRBD1 as a possible D gene (5 bases). This TCR came from an adult in good health. The sequences come from peripheral blood, collected on day 0 of AZD1222 vaccination. Here the CDR3 DNA reads TGTGCCACCTTCTCGGGGGACGACTATGGCTACACCTTC. Amino acids: CATFSGDDYGYTF.